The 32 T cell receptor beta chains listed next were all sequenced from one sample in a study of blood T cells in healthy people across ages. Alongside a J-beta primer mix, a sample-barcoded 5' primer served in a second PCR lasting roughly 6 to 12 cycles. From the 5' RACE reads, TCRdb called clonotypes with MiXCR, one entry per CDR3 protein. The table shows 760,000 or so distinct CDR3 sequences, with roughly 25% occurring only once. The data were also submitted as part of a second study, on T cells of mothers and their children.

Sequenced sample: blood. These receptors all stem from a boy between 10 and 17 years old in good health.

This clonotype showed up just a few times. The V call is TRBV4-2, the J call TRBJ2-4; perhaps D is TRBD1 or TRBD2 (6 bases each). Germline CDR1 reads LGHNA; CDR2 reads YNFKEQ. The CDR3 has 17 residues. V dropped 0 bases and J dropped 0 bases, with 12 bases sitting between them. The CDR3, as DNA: TGTGCCAGCAGCCAAGAAAGGGGGGCCGTAGCCAAAAACATTCAGTACTTC. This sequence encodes CASSQERGAVAKNIQYF.

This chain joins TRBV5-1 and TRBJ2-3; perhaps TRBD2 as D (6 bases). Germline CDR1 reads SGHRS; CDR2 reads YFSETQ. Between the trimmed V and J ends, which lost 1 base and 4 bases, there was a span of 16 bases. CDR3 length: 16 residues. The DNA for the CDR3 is TGCGCCAGCAGCTTGTCTTATCTGCGGGACTCAGATACGCAGTATTTT. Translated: CASSLSYLRDSDTQYF.

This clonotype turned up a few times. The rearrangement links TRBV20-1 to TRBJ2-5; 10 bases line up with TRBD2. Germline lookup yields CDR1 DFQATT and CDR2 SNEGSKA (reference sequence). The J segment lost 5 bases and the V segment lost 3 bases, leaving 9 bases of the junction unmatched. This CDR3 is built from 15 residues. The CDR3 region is CSASWPSGRRETQYF. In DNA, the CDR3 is TGCAGTGCTAGTTGGCCTAGCGGGAGACGGGAGACCCAGTACTTC.

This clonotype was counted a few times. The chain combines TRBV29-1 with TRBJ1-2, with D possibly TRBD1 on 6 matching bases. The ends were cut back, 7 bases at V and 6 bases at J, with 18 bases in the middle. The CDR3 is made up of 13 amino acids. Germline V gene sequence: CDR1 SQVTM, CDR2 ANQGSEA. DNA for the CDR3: TGCAGCGCCGGGTTGGGGACAATAGATGGCTACACCTTC. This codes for CSAGLGTIDGYTF.

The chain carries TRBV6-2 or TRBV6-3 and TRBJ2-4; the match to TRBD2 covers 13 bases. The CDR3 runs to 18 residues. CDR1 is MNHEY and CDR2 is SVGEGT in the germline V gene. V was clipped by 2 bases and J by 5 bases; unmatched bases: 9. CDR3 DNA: TGTGCCAGCAGTTACGCCCCCCGGACTAGCGGGGGCCAAAACATTCAGTACTTC. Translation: CASSYAPRTSGGQNIQYF.

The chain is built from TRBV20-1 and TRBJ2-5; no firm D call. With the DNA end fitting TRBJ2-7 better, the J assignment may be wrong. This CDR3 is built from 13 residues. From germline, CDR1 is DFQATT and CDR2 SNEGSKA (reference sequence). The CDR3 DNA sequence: TGCAGTGCTAAACAAAAGGGCTCCTACGAGCAGTACTTC. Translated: CSAKQKGSYEQYF.

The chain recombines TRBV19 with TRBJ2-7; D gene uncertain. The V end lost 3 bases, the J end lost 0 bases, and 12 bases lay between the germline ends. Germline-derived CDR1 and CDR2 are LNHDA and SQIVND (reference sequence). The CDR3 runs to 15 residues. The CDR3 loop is CASSIGRSSSYEQYF. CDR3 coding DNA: TGTGCCAGTAGTATCGGCAGGTCAAGCTCCTACGAGCAGTACTTC.

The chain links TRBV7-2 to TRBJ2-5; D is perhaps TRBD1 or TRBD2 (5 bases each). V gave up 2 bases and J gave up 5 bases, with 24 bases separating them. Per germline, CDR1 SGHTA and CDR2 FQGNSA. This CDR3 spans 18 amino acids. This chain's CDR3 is CASSLKGRRALGVETQYF. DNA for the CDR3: TGTGCCAGCAGCTTAAAAGGACGGCGGGCACTAGGGGTGGAGACCCAGTACTTC.

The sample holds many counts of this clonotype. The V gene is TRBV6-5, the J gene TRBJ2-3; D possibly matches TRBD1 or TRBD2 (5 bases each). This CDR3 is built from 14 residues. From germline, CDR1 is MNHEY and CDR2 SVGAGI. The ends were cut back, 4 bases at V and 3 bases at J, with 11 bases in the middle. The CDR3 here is CASSSRGGTDTQYF. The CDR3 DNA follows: TGTGCCAGCAGTTCCCGGGGCGGGACAGATACGCAGTATTTT.

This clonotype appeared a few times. Written as DNA, the CDR3 is TGTGCCAGCAGCTTAGCAGGGGGCACTAACTATGGCTACACCTTC. Its translation is CASSLAGGTNYGYTF. The chain combines TRBV7-2 with TRBJ1-2, with 7 bases aligning to TRBD1. Trimming removed 0 bases from V and 0 bases from J; junction bases left unmatched: 1. The CDR3 totals 15 residues. Germline V gene sequence: CDR1 SGHTA, CDR2 FQGNSA.

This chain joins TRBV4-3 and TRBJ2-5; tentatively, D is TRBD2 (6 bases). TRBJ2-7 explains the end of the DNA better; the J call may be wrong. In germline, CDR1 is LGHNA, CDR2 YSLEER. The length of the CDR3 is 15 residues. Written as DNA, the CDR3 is TGCGCCAGCAGCCAGGAACGGGGGATGACCTACGAGCAGTACTTC. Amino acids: CASSQERGMTYEQYF.

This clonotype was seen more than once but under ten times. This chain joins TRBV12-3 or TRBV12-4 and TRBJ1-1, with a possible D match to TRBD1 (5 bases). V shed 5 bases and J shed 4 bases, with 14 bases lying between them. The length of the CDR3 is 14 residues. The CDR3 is CASSPGREATEAFF. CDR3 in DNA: TGTGCCAGCAGTCCCGGCAGGGAGGCCACTGAAGCTTTCTTT.

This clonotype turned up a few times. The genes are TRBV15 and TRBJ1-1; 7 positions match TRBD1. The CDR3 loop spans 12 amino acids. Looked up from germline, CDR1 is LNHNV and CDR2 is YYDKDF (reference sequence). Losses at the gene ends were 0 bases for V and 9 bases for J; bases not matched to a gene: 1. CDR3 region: CATSRDRGKAFF. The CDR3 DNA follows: TGTGCCACCAGCAGAGACAGGGGGAAAGCTTTCTTT. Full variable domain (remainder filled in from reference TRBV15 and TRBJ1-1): DAMVIQNPRYQVTQFGKPVTLSCSQTLNHNVMYWYQQKSSQAPKLLFHYYDKDFNNEADTPDNFQSRRPNTSFCFLDIRSPGLGDTAMYLCATSRDRGKAFFGQGTRLTVV.

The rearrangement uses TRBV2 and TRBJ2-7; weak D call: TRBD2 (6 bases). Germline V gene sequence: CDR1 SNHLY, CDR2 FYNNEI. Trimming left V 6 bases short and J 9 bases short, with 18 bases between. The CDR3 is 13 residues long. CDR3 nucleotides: TGTGCCAGCAGGTCGGAGGGGCCAGCAGGGCAGTACTTC. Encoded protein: CASRSEGPAGQYF.

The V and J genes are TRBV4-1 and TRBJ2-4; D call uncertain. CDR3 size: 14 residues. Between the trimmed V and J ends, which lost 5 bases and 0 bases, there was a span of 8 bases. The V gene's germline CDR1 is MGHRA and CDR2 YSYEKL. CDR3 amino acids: CASSNPLAKNIQYF. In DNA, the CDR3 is TGCGCCAGCAGCAACCCATTAGCCAAAAACATTCAGTACTTC.

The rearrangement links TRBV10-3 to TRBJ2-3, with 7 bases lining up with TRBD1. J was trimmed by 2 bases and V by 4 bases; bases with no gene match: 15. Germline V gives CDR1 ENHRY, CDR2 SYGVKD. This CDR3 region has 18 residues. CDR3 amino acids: CAISGKGQPTNPTDTQYF. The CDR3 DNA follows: TGTGCCATCAGTGGTAAGGGACAGCCGACCAATCCCACAGATACGCAGTATTTT.

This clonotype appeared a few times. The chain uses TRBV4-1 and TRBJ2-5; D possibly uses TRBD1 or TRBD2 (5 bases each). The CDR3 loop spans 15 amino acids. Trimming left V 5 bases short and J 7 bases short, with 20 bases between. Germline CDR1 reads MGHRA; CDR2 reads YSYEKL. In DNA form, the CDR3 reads TGCGCCAGCAGCTCGACAGCCTCCCGGGATGGGACCCAGTACTTC. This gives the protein CASSSTASRDGTQYF.

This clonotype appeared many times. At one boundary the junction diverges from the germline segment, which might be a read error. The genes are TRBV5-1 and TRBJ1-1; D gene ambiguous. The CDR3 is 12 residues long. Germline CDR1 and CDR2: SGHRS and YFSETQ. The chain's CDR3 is CASSLVGTEAFF. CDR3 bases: TGTGCCAGCAGCTTAGTAGGCACTGAAGCTTTCTTT.

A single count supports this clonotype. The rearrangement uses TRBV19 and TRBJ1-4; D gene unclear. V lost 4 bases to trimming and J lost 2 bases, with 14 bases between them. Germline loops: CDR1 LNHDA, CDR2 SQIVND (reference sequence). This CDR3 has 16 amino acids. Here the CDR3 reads CASSTRMWRTNEKLFF. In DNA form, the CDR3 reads TGTGCCAGTAGTACCCGTATGTGGAGGACTAATGAAAAACTGTTTTTT.

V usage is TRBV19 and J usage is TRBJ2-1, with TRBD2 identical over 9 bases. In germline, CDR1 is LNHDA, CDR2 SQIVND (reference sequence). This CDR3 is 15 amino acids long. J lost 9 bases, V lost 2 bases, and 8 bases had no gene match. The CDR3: CASSISSGTSIEQFF. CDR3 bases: TGTGCCAGTAGTATAAGTTCCGGGACTAGCATTGAGCAGTTCTTC. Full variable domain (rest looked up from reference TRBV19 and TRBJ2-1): DGGITQSPKYLFRKEGQNVTLSCEQNLNHDAMYWYRQDPGQGLRLIYYSQIVNDFQKGDIAEGYSVSREKKESFPLTVTSAQKNPTAFYLCASSISSGTSIEQFFGPGTRLTVL.

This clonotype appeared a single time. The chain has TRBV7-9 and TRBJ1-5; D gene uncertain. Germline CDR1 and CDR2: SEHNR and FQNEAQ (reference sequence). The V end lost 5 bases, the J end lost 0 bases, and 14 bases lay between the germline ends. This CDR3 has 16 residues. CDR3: CASSPTPANSNQPQHF. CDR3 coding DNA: TGTGCCAGCAGCCCGACACCTGCTAATAGCAATCAGCCCCAGCATTTT.

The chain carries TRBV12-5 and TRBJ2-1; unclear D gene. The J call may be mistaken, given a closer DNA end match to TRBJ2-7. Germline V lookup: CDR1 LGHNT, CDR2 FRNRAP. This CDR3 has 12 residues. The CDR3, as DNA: TGTGCTAGTGGTTTGTCAGCCTACGAGCAGTACTTC. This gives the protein CASGLSAYEQYF.

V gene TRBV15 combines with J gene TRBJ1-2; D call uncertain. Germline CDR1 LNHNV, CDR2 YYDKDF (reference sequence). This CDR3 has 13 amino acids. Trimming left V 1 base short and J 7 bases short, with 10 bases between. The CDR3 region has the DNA TGTGCCACCAGCAGAGTGGGATTGGGTGGCTACACCTTC. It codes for CATSRVGLGGYTF.

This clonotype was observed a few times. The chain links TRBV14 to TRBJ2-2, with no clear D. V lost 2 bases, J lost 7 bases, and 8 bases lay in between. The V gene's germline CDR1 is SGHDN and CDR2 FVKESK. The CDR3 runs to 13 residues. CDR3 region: CASSQMRDGELFF. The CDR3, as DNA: TGTGCCAGCAGCCAAATGAGAGACGGGGAGCTGTTTTTT.

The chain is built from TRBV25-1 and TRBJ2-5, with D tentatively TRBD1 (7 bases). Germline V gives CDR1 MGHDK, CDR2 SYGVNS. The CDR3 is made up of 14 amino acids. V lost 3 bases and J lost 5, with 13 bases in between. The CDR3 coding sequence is TGTGCCAGCAGTGATCCCCCAGGGGGGGAGACCCAGTACTTC. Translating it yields CASSDPPGGETQYF.

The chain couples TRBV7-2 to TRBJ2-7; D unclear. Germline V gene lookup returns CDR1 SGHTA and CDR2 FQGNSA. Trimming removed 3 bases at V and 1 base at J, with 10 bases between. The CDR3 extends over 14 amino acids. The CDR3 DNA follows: TGTGCCAGCAGCTTGGCCCCAGATTCCTACGAGCAGTACTTC. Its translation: CASSLAPDSYEQYF.

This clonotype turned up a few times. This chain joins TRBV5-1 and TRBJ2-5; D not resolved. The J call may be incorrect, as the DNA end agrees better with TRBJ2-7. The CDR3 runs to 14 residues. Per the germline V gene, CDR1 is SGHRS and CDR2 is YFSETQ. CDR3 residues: CASSLERPSGEQYF. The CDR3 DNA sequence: TGCGCCAGCAGCTTGGAGAGGCCCTCCGGCGAGCAGTACTTC.

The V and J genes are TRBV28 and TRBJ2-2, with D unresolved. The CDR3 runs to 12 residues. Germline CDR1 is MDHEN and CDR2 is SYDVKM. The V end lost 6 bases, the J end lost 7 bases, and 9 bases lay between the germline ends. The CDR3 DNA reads TGTGCCAGCAGGCTCAGGAGCGGGGAGCTGTTTTTT. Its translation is CASRLRSGELFF.

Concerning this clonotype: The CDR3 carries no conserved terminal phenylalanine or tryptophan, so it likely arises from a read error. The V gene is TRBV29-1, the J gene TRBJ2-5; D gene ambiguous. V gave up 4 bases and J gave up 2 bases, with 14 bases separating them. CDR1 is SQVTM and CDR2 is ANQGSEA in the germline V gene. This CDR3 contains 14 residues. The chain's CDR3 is CSVGGGRLQETQYL. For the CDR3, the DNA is TGCAGCGTTGGGGGTGGCAGGCTTCAAGAGACCCAGTACCTC.

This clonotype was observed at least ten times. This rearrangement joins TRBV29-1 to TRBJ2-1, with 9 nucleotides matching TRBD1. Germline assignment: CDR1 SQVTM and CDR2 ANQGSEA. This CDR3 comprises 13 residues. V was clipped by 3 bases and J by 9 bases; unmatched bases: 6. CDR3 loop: CSVDPGQGPEQFF. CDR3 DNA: TGCAGCGTTGACCCGGGACAGGGCCCTGAGCAGTTCTTC.

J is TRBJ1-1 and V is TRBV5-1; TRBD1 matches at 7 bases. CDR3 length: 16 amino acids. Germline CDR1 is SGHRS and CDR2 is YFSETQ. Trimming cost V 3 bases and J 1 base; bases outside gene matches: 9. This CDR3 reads CASSSGDRRPNTEAFF. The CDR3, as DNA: TGCGCCAGCAGCTCTGGGGACAGAAGACCGAACACTGAAGCTTTCTTT.

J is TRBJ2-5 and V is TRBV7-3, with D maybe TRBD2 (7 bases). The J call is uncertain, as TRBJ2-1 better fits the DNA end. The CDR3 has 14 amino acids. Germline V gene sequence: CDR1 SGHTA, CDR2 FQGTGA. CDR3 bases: TGTGCCAGCAGCTTAGGGGGGGCCCCAGGAGGGCAGTTCTTC. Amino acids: CASSLGGAPGGQFF.